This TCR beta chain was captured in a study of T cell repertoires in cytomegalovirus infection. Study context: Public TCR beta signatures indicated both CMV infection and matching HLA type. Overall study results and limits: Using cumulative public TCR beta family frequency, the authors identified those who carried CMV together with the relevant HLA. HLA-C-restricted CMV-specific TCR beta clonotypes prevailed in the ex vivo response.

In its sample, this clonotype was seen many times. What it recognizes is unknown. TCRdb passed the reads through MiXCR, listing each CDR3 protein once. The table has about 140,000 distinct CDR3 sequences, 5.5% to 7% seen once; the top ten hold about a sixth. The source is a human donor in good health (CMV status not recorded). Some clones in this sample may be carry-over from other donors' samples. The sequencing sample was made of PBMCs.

As DNA, the CDR3 is TGTGCCAGCAGCTTAGGGTCCGCGAGCGGTCCCATCTCCTACGAGCAGTACTTC. It specifies CASSLGSASGPISYEQYF. The chain uses TRBV7-8 and TRBJ2-7; tentative D call: TRBD2 (5 bases). This CDR3 has 18 amino acids. V dropped 1 base and J dropped 0 bases, with 19 bases sitting between them. Looked up from germline, CDR1 is SGHVS and CDR2 is FQNEAQ.